The 12 T cell receptor beta chains below were found in one sample sequenced in a study of CD8 T cells in Susac syndrome (dated by TCRdb to the late 2010s). The method behind the library was the immunoSEQ multiplex PCR assay. RNA was extracted using the RNeasy kit, and about 0.5 to 1 microgram was reverse transcribed with random hexamers. TCRdb reworked the public reads: Q25 trimming with fastp, MiXCR clone assembly, productive beta chains retained. Each entry merges the rows of one CDR3 protein and shows their most common DNA and genes. The sample contains just under 150,000 distinct CDR3 sequences, approximately 93% of them found a single time. The top ten clones comprise more than 0.065% of the sample. The material sequenced was CD4+ T cells from PBMCs. These TCRs come from a human donor in good health.

The chain joins TRBV7-2 to TRBJ2-5; no clear D gene. The germline V and J ends were trimmed by 0 bases and 5 bases, with 7 bases remaining between them. CDR3 length: 13 amino acids. Germline V gene data show CDR1 as SGHTA and CDR2 as FQGNSA. CDR3 DNA: TGTGCCAGCAGCTTAGCGGCGATGGAGACCCAGTACTTC. Encoded protein: CASSLAAMETQYF.

This rearrangement joins TRBV28 to TRBJ1-5, with D perhaps matching TRBD1 (6 bases). Germline assignment: CDR1 MDHEN and CDR2 SYDVKM. The CDR3 loop spans 17 amino acids. V shed 5 bases and J shed 2 bases, with 19 bases lying between them. Here the CDR3 DNA reads TGTGCCAGCAGTCAATCCCGGGGGGGCCCAGGCAATCAGCCCCAGCATTTT. The encoded protein is CASSQSRGGPGNQPQHF.

The chain carries TRBV6-1 and TRBJ1-6, with TRBD1 as a possible D gene (5 bases). The V gene's germline CDR1 is MNHNS and CDR2 SASEGT. Trimming took off 1 base at V and 9 bases at J, with 10 bases between the two ends. The CDR3 loop spans 14 amino acids. The CDR3 loop reads CASSEVGGGSPLHF. The CDR3 coding sequence is TGTGCCAGCAGTGAAGTGGGTGGGGGTTCACCCCTCCACTTT.

This chain links TRBV12-3 or TRBV12-4 with TRBJ1-1, with 10 bases that match TRBD1. CDR3 length equals 14 residues. V was clipped by 5 bases and J by 5 bases; unmatched bases: 5. CDR3 in amino acids: CASSQTGGLTEAFF. CDR3 nucleotide sequence: TGTGCCAGCAGTCAGACAGGGGGCCTGACTGAAGCTTTCTTT.

The CDR3 region is CSALLARETQYF. CDR3 nucleotide sequence: TGCAGTGCTTTACTAGCTAGAGAGACCCAGTACTTC. V is TRBV20-1 and J is TRBJ2-5; a weak D match, TRBD2 (6 bases). Trimming shortened V by 5 bases and J by 4 bases, and 11 bases separated the two germline ends. This CDR3 has 12 amino acids. CDR1 and CDR2 from the germline V gene are DFQATT and SNEGSKA (reference sequence).

The chain joins TRBV19 to TRBJ1-5, with D possibly matching TRBD1 (6 bases). Germline CDR1 reads LNHDA; CDR2 reads SQIVND (reference sequence). The CDR3 runs to 16 residues. V gave up 7 bases and J gave up 0 bases, with 16 bases separating them. The CDR3 reads CASTPEGGYSNQPQHF. CDR3 DNA sequence: TGTGCCAGTACCCCCGAGGGGGGTTATAGCAATCAGCCCCAGCATTTT. Variable domain in full (rest from reference TRBV19 and TRBJ1-5): DGGITQSPKYLFRKEGQNVTLSCEQNLNHDAMYWYRQDPGQGLRLIYYSQIVNDFQKGDIAEGYSVSREKKESFPLTVTSAQKNPTAFYLCASTPEGGYSNQPQHFGDGTRLSIL.

This chain connects TRBV7-9 to TRBJ2-5; 7 bases line up with TRBD1. The CDR3 runs 14 residues. From germline, CDR1 is SEHNR and CDR2 FQNEAQ (reference sequence). V dropped 4 bases and J dropped 4; count of bases not matched to a gene: 6. The CDR3 loop reads CASSYRQGSETQYF. As DNA, the CDR3 is TGTGCCAGCAGCTACAGACAGGGCTCAGAGACCCAGTACTTC.

The rearrangement uses TRBV3-1 and TRBJ2-7; a weak D match, TRBD2 (6 bases). The V and J ends lost 7 bases and 0 bases respectively, with 16 bases between them. Germline V gene sequence: CDR1 LGHDT, CDR2 YNNKEL (reference sequence). The CDR3 loop spans 15 amino acids. The CDR3 is CASTRGMGISYEQYF. The CDR3 DNA is TGTGCCAGCACCCGGGGGATGGGGATCTCCTACGAGCAGTACTTC.

This sequence joins TRBV12-3 or TRBV12-4 and TRBJ2-1; TRBD1 aligns across 8 bases. After removal of 5 bases from V and 3 bases from J, the junction contained 6 bases not matched to a gene. This CDR3 spans 15 amino acids. This CDR3 is CASSRTGLVYNEQFF. CDR3 in DNA: TGTGCCAGCAGTCGGACAGGGTTGGTCTACAATGAGCAGTTCTTC.

The chain employs TRBV4-1 and TRBJ1-5; 8 positions match TRBD1. Germline lookup yields CDR1 MGHRA and CDR2 YSYEKL. The CDR3 is made up of 16 amino acids. The trim removed 0 bases at V and 4 bases at J, leaving 5 bases unmatched. CDR3 amino acids: CASSQDEGQANQPQHF. CDR3 in DNA: TGCGCCAGCAGCCAAGATGAGGGACAGGCTAATCAGCCCCAGCATTTT.

J is TRBJ1-2 and V is TRBV12-3 or TRBV12-4; 11 nucleotides match TRBD1. The V segment lost 5 bases and the J segment 5 bases; nucleotides outside the gene matches: 7. CDR3 length: 15 amino acids. Here the CDR3 reads CASSPGQGAFYGYTF. The CDR3 DNA sequence: TGTGCCAGCAGTCCTGGACAGGGGGCATTTTATGGCTACACCTTC.

This clonotype was seen only once. The gene calls are TRBV2 and TRBJ1-2, with D possibly matching TRBD1 (6 bases). This CDR3 region has 14 residues. Germline CDR1 reads SNHLY; CDR2 reads FYNNEI. Trimming left V 6 bases short and J 4 bases short, with 15 bases between. This CDR3 is CASSDADRLYGYTF. In DNA form, the CDR3 reads TGTGCCAGCAGCGATGCGGACAGACTCTATGGCTACACCTTC.